This T cell receptor (beta chain) is drawn from a study of T and B cells in COVID-19 patients. TRB rearrangements were amplified by multiplex PCR with BIOMED2 TRB-A/B primers. TCRdb ran MiXCR on the multiplex PCR reads and lists one entry per CDR3 protein. Among some 13,000 distinct CDR3 sequences, 25% were seen once, and the ten largest hold more than 3.5%. Germline CDR1 SGHVS, CDR2 FNYEAQ. V gave up 5 bases and J gave up 5 bases; unmatched junction bases: 8. The CDR3 is 15 residues long. Overall study findings and caveats: The recovered cohort had roughly 2,200 exclusive TCR clusters, including approximately 31 low generation probability clusters.

Each TRB amplification used roughly 220-550 ng of genomic DNA from blood. This clonotype was picked up many times. Its target is unknown. The clonotype was recovered from a human donor who had recovered from COVID-19. The chain couples TRBV7-6 to TRBJ2-7; 11 bases fit TRBD2. Sequencing was carried out using blood. The DNA of the CDR3 is TGTGCCAGCAGCATCACTAGCGGGAGTCAGAACGAGCAGTACTTC. This gives the protein CASSITSGSQNEQYF.